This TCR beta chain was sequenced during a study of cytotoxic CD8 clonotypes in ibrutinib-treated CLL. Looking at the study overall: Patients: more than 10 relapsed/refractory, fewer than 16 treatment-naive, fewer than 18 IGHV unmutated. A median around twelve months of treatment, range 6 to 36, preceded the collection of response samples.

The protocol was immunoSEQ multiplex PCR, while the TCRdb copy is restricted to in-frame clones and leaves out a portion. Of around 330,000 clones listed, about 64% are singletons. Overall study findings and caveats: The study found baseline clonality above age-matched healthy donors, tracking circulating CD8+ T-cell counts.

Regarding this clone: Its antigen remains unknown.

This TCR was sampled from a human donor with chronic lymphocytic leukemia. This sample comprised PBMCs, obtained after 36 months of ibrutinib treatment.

CDR3: CASHRGPSSYEQYF. CDR3 nucleotide sequence: TGTGCCAGCCATAGGGGCCCGAGCTCCTACGAGCAGTACTTC. This chain links TRBV2 with TRBJ2-7, with D tentatively TRBD1 (5 bases). Germline loops: CDR1 SNHLY, CDR2 FYNNEI. V was cut by 8 bases and J by 0 bases, with 14 bases left in between. The CDR3 spans 14 residues. Together with reference TRBV2 and TRBJ2-7, the CDR3 gives the full variable domain: EPEVTQTPSHQVTQMGQEVILRCVPISNHLYFYWYRQILGQKVEFLVSFYNNEISEKSEIFDDQFSVERPDGSNFTLKIRSTKLEDSAMYFCASHRGPSSYEQYFGPGTRLTVT.